These 19 T cell receptor beta chains came from one sample sequenced in a study of CD8 T cells in ankylosing spondylitis. Study-wide results and caveats: Blood from ankylosing spondylitis patients appeared to carry a characteristic roughly 8-variant TCR beta motif.

No antigens are known for them. A single record per CDR3 protein comes from TCRdb applying MiXCR to the 5' RACE reads. The sample includes 500,000 to 650,000 distinct CDR3 sequences, roughly 5% of them seen just once. Sequenced material: blood, either unsorted or a sorted T cell fraction (not recorded which). All receptors derive from a male donor with ankylosing spondylitis.

As concerns this clonotype: This may stem from a read error, because a much larger clone lies one nucleotide away. The rearrangement joins TRBV6-1 to TRBJ2-2; D is unclear. V was clipped by 6 bases and J by 5 bases, with 1 base between them. The CDR3 has 10 amino acids. In germline, CDR1 is MNHNS, CDR2 SASEGT. The DNA for the CDR3 is TGTGCCAGCAGGACCGGGGAGCTGTTTTTT. Amino acids: CASRTGELFF.

This clonotype was counted at least ten times. The V and J genes are TRBV7-6 and TRBJ1-1, with TRBD1 as a possible D gene (5 bases). Germline lookup yields CDR1 SGHVS and CDR2 FNYEAQ. The CDR3 length is 14 residues. The ends were cut back, 5 bases at V and 1 base at J, with 11 bases in the middle. Here the CDR3 reads CASSLRQGNTEAFF. The CDR3 nucleotides read TGTGCCAGCAGCCTCCGGCAGGGGAACACTGAAGCTTTCTTT.

This clonotype came up many times. The genes are TRBV6-4 and TRBJ2-1; D is unclear. V was cut by 3 bases and J by 1 base, with 7 bases left in between. Germline V gives CDR1 MRHNA, CDR2 SNTAGT. This CDR3 comprises 14 residues. CDR3 coding DNA: TGTGCCAGCAGTGAGACTGTTTCCTACAATGAGCAGTTCTTC. It specifies CASSETVSYNEQFF.

V usage is TRBV20-1 and J usage is TRBJ1-1, with 8 bases that match TRBD1. V shed 5 bases and J 4 bases; nucleotides not matched to a gene: 6. Germline CDR1 reads DFQATT; CDR2 reads SNEGSKA (reference sequence). The CDR3 has 13 amino acids. The CDR3 spells CSAVQGGGTEAFF. The CDR3 bases are TGCAGTGCTGTACAGGGGGGCGGCACTGAAGCTTTCTTT.

This clonotype occurred many times. Its ends do not fully match the called genes, so a read error is possible. This chain connects TRBV28 to TRBJ2-7, with D hard to call. The CDR3 length is 11 residues. CDR1 and CDR2 (germline): MDHEN, SYDVKM. CDR3 nucleotides: TGTGCCAGCAGTGACGGACCCGTTTGGCACTTC. This gives the protein CASSDGPVWHF.

This clonotype was seen ten or more times. The chain couples TRBV29-1 to TRBJ2-7; D not certain. The V gene's germline CDR1 is SQVTM and CDR2 ANQGSEA. V lost 6 bases to trimming and J lost 5 bases, with 14 bases between them. The CDR3 sequence is 12 residues long. The CDR3 coding sequence is TGCAGCGTGAGGTCCCAGGCGGACGAGCAGTACTTC. Translated: CSVRSQADEQYF.

This clonotype was counted many times. V usage is TRBV7-2 and J usage is TRBJ1-1; no reliable D call. Trimming took off 3 bases at V and 11 bases at J, with 16 bases between the two ends. The CDR3 loop spans 13 amino acids. CDR1 SGHTA and CDR2 FQGNSA come from the germline V gene. The CDR3 nucleotides are TGTGCCAGCAGCTTCCACGCCGGCATCGATGCTTTCTTT. Protein: CASSFHAGIDAFF.

This chain links TRBV20-1 with TRBJ1-4; TRBD1 matches 10 bases. Germline assignment: CDR1 DFQATT and CDR2 SNEGSKA (reference sequence). This CDR3 region has 14 residues. The trim removed 3 bases at V and 7 bases at J, leaving 5 bases unmatched. CDR3 protein: CSARGQGRGEKLFF. For the CDR3, the DNA is TGCAGTGCTAGGGGACAGGGGAGGGGTGAAAAACTGTTTTTT.

This clonotype was detected many times. Mismatch with germline at one junction end may stem from a read error. The chain couples TRBV24-1 to TRBJ2-7; 9 nucleotides match TRBD2. Germline V CDR1 and CDR2: KGHDR, SFDVKD. The length of the CDR3 is 13 residues. Here the CDR3 DNA reads TGTGCCACCCCCGGGACTAGCTCCCACGAGCAGTACTTC. Its protein product is CATPGTSSHEQYF.

This clonotype was detected many times. An end of the junction does not agree with germline; a read error may underlie this. The CDR3: CASSLEGSDTQYF. DNA for the CDR3: TGTGCCAGCAGCTTGGAGGGATCGGATACGCAGTATTTT. The chain employs TRBV5-1 and TRBJ2-3; tentatively, D is TRBD2 (6 bases). The CDR3 covers 13 residues. In germline, CDR1 is SGHRS, CDR2 YFSETQ.

This clonotype was detected only a few times. This chain joins TRBV7-2 and TRBJ2-7; TRBD1 or TRBD2 may be the D gene (6 bases each). This CDR3 spans 16 amino acids. With 5 bases removed from V and 6 bases from J, the gap between germline ends came to 23 bases. Germline lookup yields CDR1 SGHTA and CDR2 FQGNSA. In nucleotides, the CDR3 is TGTGCCAGCAGCCTAGACTGGGGGCGGGACGTCTCCGAGCAGTACTTC. This gives the protein CASSLDWGRDVSEQYF.

This clonotype appeared a few times. This chain links TRBV4-2 with TRBJ2-5; no clear D. This CDR3 region has 13 residues. The V gene lost 5 bases and the J gene lost 9 bases, with 16 bases spanning the gap. Germline V gene sequence: CDR1 LGHNA, CDR2 YNFKEQ. The CDR3 DNA follows: TGTGCCAGCAGCTTAAGGGCCCCTAGGGCCCAGTACTTC. This encodes CASSLRAPRAQYF.

Many counts were recorded for this clonotype. CDR3 nucleotides: TGTGCCAGCAGTTTTCTGGCAAGGCAGTTCTTC. Protein sequence: CASSFLARQFF. The chain is built from TRBV12-3 or TRBV12-4 and TRBJ2-1; D is unresolved. This CDR3 spans 11 amino acids. Trimming cost V 3 bases and J 12 bases, with 9 bases left between them.

In this sample, this clonotype turned up many times. The chain is built from TRBV10-3 and TRBJ1-1; D is unclear. V lost 2 bases and J 5 bases, leaving 9 bases between the germline ends. The CDR3 is 13 amino acids. CDR1 and CDR2 (germline): ENHRY, SYGVKD. The CDR3 sequence is CAISEGRETEAFF. The DNA for the CDR3 is TGTGCCATCAGTGAGGGGAGGGAAACTGAAGCTTTCTTT.

The chain uses TRBV5-1 and TRBJ1-4, with D possibly TRBD1 on 5 matching bases. Trimming removed 1 base at V and 0 bases at J, with 7 bases between. This CDR3 comprises 15 residues. Germline V lookup: CDR1 SGHRS, CDR2 YFSETQ. The CDR3 reads CASSLMGPTNEKLFF. The CDR3 region has the DNA TGCGCCAGCAGCTTGATGGGGCCAACTAATGAAAAACTGTTTTTT.

This clonotype was observed a few times. The chain joins TRBV2 to TRBJ2-3; D is unclear. The CDR3 runs to 16 residues. The V and J ends lost 3 bases and 0 bases respectively, with 13 bases between them. Germline CDR1 reads SNHLY; CDR2 reads FYNNEI. The CDR3 DNA is TGTGCCAGCAGTGAGATCGGTTTTGGCAGCACAGATACGCAGTATTTT. Amino acid sequence: CASSEIGFGSTDTQYF.

This clonotype was counted at least ten times. The J gene is TRBJ2-5, the V gene TRBV10-3; 13 bases are a match to TRBD2. V was pared by 4 bases and J by 3 bases, with 2 bases of the junction left unmatched. The CDR3 covers 15 residues. Per germline, CDR1 ENHRY and CDR2 SYGVKD. CDR3 amino acids: CAISGTSGRKETQYF. The CDR3 coding sequence is TGTGCCATCAGTGGGACTAGCGGGAGAAAAGAGACCCAGTACTTC.

In this sample, this clonotype turned up many times. The chain links TRBV6-4 to TRBJ1-2; TRBD1 aligns across 10 bases. The CDR3 totals 15 residues. The V and J ends lost 6 bases and 3 bases, in that order; junction bases with no gene match: 7. Per the germline V gene, CDR1 is MRHNA and CDR2 is SNTAGT. Here the CDR3 reads CASSRTGGIDYGYTF. As DNA, the CDR3 is TGTGCCAGCAGCCGGACAGGGGGTATTGACTATGGCTACACCTTC.

This clonotype was picked up a small number of times. V is TRBV28 and J is TRBJ2-5; 7 nucleotides line up with TRBD1. The germline gives CDR1 MDHEN, CDR2 SYDVKM. The V and J ends lost 1 base and 4 bases, in that order; junction bases with no gene match: 18. This CDR3 comprises 19 residues. CDR3 sequence: CASSLFRVRDSRKGETQYF. The CDR3 DNA reads as TGTGCCAGCAGTTTATTTAGGGTCCGGGACAGCCGGAAGGGAGAGACCCAGTACTTC.